The source of this T cell receptor (beta chain) is a study of cytomegalovirus exposure and HLA in healthy donors. General study results and limits: The study put 150 or so TCR beta chains on its list as cytomegalovirus-associated. In vitro work confirmed that a few CMV-associated chains recognize CMV antigens.

Remarks on this clone: The antigen is unknown.

Only in-frame clones appear in the TCRdb table, and some are missing; sequencing was by immunoSEQ multiplex PCR. The data contain 95,000 to 150,000 clones, over 90% of them seen just once; the ten biggest clones take up roughly 1.2%. The germline V gene encodes CDR1 MNHEY and CDR2 SVGAGI. This CDR3 has 12 amino acids. The ends were cut back, 5 bases at V and 8 bases at J, with 11 bases in the middle. This sequence was found in a woman aged 18 to 35 in good health and CMV-seronegative. Material: PBMCs. The chain recombines TRBV6-5 with TRBJ2-3; weak D call: TRBD2 (6 bases). The CDR3, as DNA: TGTGCCAGCAGTACCGGGGAGGTTACGCAGTATTTT. Its protein is CASSTGEVTQYF.